This is a list of T cell receptor beta chains from one sample in a study of blood T cell repertoires in COVID-19. Data came from immunoSEQ multiplex PCR; TCRdb stores just in-frame clones and leaves some out. The data show about 140,000 clones, about 75% seen once. The material sequenced was PBMCs or T cells enriched from blood (not recorded which). Every receptor here comes from a woman aged 50 to 60 who had recovered from COVID-19. Each CDR3 is given with its conserved first and last residue. A D gene is named only where the DNA matches it firmly. A clone size is listed for some rows: how often the clone was seen (once, few, many), or a class if it is expanded.

size: .
D: TRBD1
V: TRBV29-1
J: TRBJ1-6
length: 14
CDR3: CSVSPGQGDSPLHF
DNA: TGCAGCGTCTCTCCGGGACAGGGGGACTCACCCCTCCACTTT

size: .
D: TRBD2
V: TRBV7-3
J: TRBJ2-1
length: 15
CDR3: CASSLRTSAYNEQFF
DNA: TGTGCCAGCAGCCTACGAACTAGCGCCTACAATGAGCAGTTCTTC

size: once
D: .
V: TRBV9
J: TRBJ2-2
length: 15
CDR3: CASSVATGNTGELFF
DNA: TGTGCCAGCAGCGTAGCAACAGGGAACACCGGGGAGCTGTTTTTT

size: .
D: .
V: TRBV20-1
J: TRBJ1-2
length: 11
CDR3: CSATGDYGYTF
DNA: TGCAGTGCGACGGGGGACTATGGCTACACCTTC

size: .
D: TRBD2
V: TRBV7-9
J: TRBJ2-3
length: 16
CDR3: CASSWTSGGWSDTQYF
DNA: TGTGCCAGCAGCTGGACTAGCGGGGGATGGTCAGATACGCAGTATTTT

size: .
D: .
V: TRBV3-1/TRBV3-2
J: TRBJ2-1
length: 14
CDR3: CASSQDSLPNEQFF
DNA: TGTGCCAGCAGCCAAGATAGCCTTCCAAATGAGCAGTTCTTC

size: .
D: TRBD2
V: TRBV9
J: TRBJ2-1
length: 13
CDR3: CASSIGTSAEQFF
DNA: TGTGCCAGCAGCATCGGGACTAGCGCAGAGCAGTTCTTC

size: .
D: .
V: TRBV5-4
J: TRBJ2-5
length: 13
CDR3: CATQFRGKETQYF
DNA: TGTGCCACTCAATTTAGAGGGAAAGAGACCCAGTACTTC

size: .
D: .
V: TRBV16
J: TRBJ2-7
length: 13
CDR3: CASSPTLFYEQYF
DNA: TGTGCCAGCAGCCCGACATTGTTCTACGAGCAGTACTTC

size: .
D: TRBD2
V: TRBV19
J: TRBJ2-2
length: 15
CDR3: CASRAGGMNTGELFF
DNA: TGTGCCAGTCGGGCGGGAGGAATGAACACCGGGGAGCTGTTTTTT

size: .
D: TRBD1
V: TRBV18
J: TRBJ2-1
length: 15
CDR3: CASSPGTGGYNEQFF
DNA: TGTGCCAGCTCGCCCGGGACAGGGGGGTACAATGAGCAGTTCTTC

size: .
D: .
V: TRBV25-1
J: TRBJ2-7
length: 13
CDR3: CASSDRGSDEQYF
DNA: TGTGCCAGCAGTGACAGGGGTTCGGACGAGCAGTACTTC

size: .
D: .
V: TRBV7-7
J: TRBJ2-5
length: 16
CDR3: CASSQRGGSYQETQYF
DNA: TGTGCTAGCAGCCAGAGGGGGGGCTCGTACCAAGAGACCCAGTACTTC

size: .
D: .
V: TRBV7-3
J: TRBJ2-5
length: 13
CDR3: CASSSWGGETQYF
DNA: TGTGCCAGCAGCTCCTGGGGAGGAGAGACCCAGTACTTC

size: few
D: .
V: TRBV27
J: TRBJ1-1
length: 13
CDR3: CASRPGGKAEAFF
DNA: TGTGCCAGCAGGCCGGGGGGTAAGGCTGAAGCTTTCTTT

size: .
D: .
V: TRBV24-1
J: TRBJ2-2
length: 15
CDR3: CATSDSTANTGELFF
DNA: TGTGCCACCAGTGACTCGACAGCGAACACCGGGGAGCTGTTTTTT

size: .
D: TRBD1
V: TRBV6-5
J: TRBJ1-5
length: 14
CDR3: CASSSDRGAQPQHF
DNA: TGTGCCAGCAGTTCAGACAGGGGAGCTCAGCCCCAGCATTTT

size: many
D: TRBD1
V: TRBV30
J: TRBJ1-6
length: 13
CDR3: CAWRGQGASPLHF
DNA: TGTGCCTGGAGGGGACAGGGGGCTTCACCCCTCCACTTT

size: once
D: .
V: TRBV19
J: TRBJ2-7
length: 14
CDR3: CASSANSRPYEQYF
DNA: TGTGCCAGTAGTGCCAATTCCAGGCCGTACGAGCAGTACTTC

size: .
D: .
V: TRBV5-1
J: TRBJ1-6
length: 15
CDR3: CASSFDRRPQSPLHF
DNA: TGCGCCAGCAGCTTCGACAGGAGGCCGCAATCACCCCTCCACTTT

size: few
D: TRBD1
V: TRBV7-2
J: TRBJ1-5
length: 14
CDR3: CASSIDRGPQPQHF
DNA: TGTGCCAGCAGCATCGACAGGGGTCCTCAGCCCCAGCATTTT

size: .
D: TRBD1
V: TRBV11-1
J: TRBJ2-7
length: 16
CDR3: CASSLNSGTAAYEQYF
DNA: TGTGCCAGCAGTCTTAACTCCGGGACAGCTGCCTACGAGCAGTACTTC

size: once
D: .
V: TRBV2
J: TRBJ1-1
length: 14
CDR3: CASRRGSTNTEAFF
DNA: TGTGCCAGCAGGCGGGGGTCCACGAACACTGAAGCTTTCTTT

size: .
D: TRBD1
V: TRBV9
J: TRBJ1-2
length: 15
CDR3: CASSPLPGQLYGYTF
DNA: TGTGCCAGCAGCCCCCTACCGGGACAGCTCTATGGCTACACCTTC

size: .
D: .
V: TRBV4-1
J: TRBJ1-1
length: 16
CDR3: CASSHSSGGEDTEAFF
DNA: TGCGCCAGCAGCCACAGTTCAGGTGGGGAGGACACTGAAGCTTTCTTT

size: .
D: .
V: TRBV11-3
J: TRBJ1-4
length: 20
CDR3: CASSFLLPGGTHSTNEKLFF
DNA: TGTGCCAGCAGCTTCCTACTTCCGGGGGGGACCCACTCAACTAATGAAAAACTGTTTTTT

size: .
D: TRBD1
V: TRBV3-1/TRBV3-2
J: TRBJ1-4
length: 14
CDR3: CASSRGQGYEKLFF
DNA: TGTGCCAGCAGCCGGGGACAGGGTTACGAAAAACTGTTTTTT

size: .
D: .
V: TRBV7-9
J: TRBJ1-1
length: 14
CDR3: CASSLTGLNTEAFF
DNA: TGTGCCAGCAGCTTAACAGGTCTGAACACTGAAGCTTTCTTT

size: .
D: .
V: TRBV28
J: TRBJ1-1
length: 12
CDR3: CASSRGGTEAFF
DNA: TGTGCCAGCAGTCGGGGTGGCACTGAAGCTTTCTTT

size: .
D: .
V: TRBV13
J: TRBJ2-7
length: 15
CDR3: CASTLGGTYNYEQYF
DNA: TGTGCCAGCACCCTAGGTGGGACATACAACTACGAGCAGTACTTC

size: .
D: TRBD1
V: TRBV30
J: TRBJ2-7
length: 15
CDR3: CAWTDPGQGYYEQYF
DNA: TGTGCCTGGACTGACCCGGGACAGGGGTACTACGAGCAGTACTTC

size: .
D: .
V: TRBV11-2
J: TRBJ2-1
length: 13
CDR3: CASSLIAGREQFF
DNA: TGTGCCAGCAGCTTAATTGCCGGGAGAGAGCAGTTCTTC

size: .
D: .
V: TRBV10-2
J: TRBJ1-2
length: 14
CDR3: CASSEWGGNYGYTF
DNA: TGCGCCAGCAGTGAGTGGGGCGGAAACTATGGCTACACCTTC

size: .
D: .
V: TRBV2
J: TRBJ2-3
length: 12
CDR3: CASSPGTDTQYF
DNA: TGTGCCAGCAGCCCCGGCACAGATACGCAGTATTTT

size: .
D: .
V: TRBV11-2
J: TRBJ2-7
length: 13
CDR3: CASSWRTATEQYF
DNA: TGTGCCAGCAGCTGGAGGACAGCGACCGAGCAGTACTTC

size: .
D: TRBD1
V: TRBV4-1
J: TRBJ1-1
length: 15
CDR3: CASSQSGDRGLWAFF
DNA: TGCGCCAGCAGCCAATCGGGGGACAGGGGGCTGTGGGCTTTCTTT

size: .
D: TRBD1
V: TRBV19
J: TRBJ2-5
length: 15
CDR3: CASRGTGSGSGTQYF
DNA: TGTGCCAGTAGGGGGACAGGGAGCGGCAGTGGGACCCAGTACTTC

size: .
D: .
V: TRBV29-1
J: TRBJ2-1
length: 15
CDR3: CSVEPQLEGGDEQFF
DNA: TGCAGCGTTGAACCCCAATTGGAGGGTGGCGATGAGCAGTTCTTC

size: .
D: TRBD1
V: TRBV5-5
J: TRBJ2-7
length: 14
CDR3: CASLGQGSAYEQYF
DNA: TGTGCCAGTCTCGGACAGGGGTCAGCCTACGAGCAGTACTTC

size: .
D: .
V: TRBV5-1
J: TRBJ1-6
length: 17
CDR3: CASSLGLHPSYNSPLHF
DNA: TGCGCCAGCAGTCTAGGACTCCATCCCTCCTATAATTCACCCCTCCACTTT

size: .
D: .
V: TRBV4-2
J: TRBJ1-5
length: 15
CDR3: CASSQEEAANQPQHF
DNA: TGTGCCAGCAGCCAAGAAGAGGCGGCAAATCAGCCCCAGCATTTT

size: .
D: .
V: TRBV5-5
J: TRBJ1-6
length: 14
CDR3: CASSLQGATSPLHF
DNA: TGTGCCAGCAGCTTGCAGGGTGCAACTTCACCCCTCCACTTT

size: .
D: .
V: TRBV5-4
J: TRBJ1-2
length: 16
CDR3: CASSLAESRVLYGYTF
DNA: TGTGCCAGCAGCTTGGCGGAATCCAGGGTGCTCTATGGCTACACCTTC

size: few
D: .
V: TRBV19
J: TRBJ2-2
length: 14
CDR3: CASRTQGYTGELFF
DNA: TGTGCCAGTAGAACACAGGGTTACACCGGGGAGCTGTTTTTT

size: once
D: .
V: TRBV15
J: TRBJ1-3
length: 17
CDR3: CATSRDGGAGYGNTIYF
DNA: TGTGCCACCAGCAGAGATGGAGGGGCAGGATATGGAAACACCATATATTTT

size: .
D: .
V: TRBV10-1
J: TRBJ1-1
length: 13
CDR3: CASSDPSAAEAFF
DNA: TGCGCCAGCAGTGACCCCTCGGCGGCTGAAGCTTTCTTT

size: few
D: TRBD1
V: TRBV27
J: TRBJ1-6
length: 15
CDR3: CASSRPGTGVSPLHF
DNA: TGTGCCAGCAGTCGCCCGGGGACAGGGGTGTCACCCCTCCACTTT

size: .
D: TRBD2
V: TRBV5-1
J: TRBJ2-2
length: 18
CDR3: CASSFLGTSGTNTGELFF
DNA: TGCGCCAGCAGTTTCCTCGGGACTAGCGGAACGAACACCGGGGAGCTGTTTTTT

size: .
D: TRBD1
V: TRBV6-5
J: TRBJ1-2
length: 15
CDR3: CASSSPTGKNYGYTF
DNA: TGTGCCAGCAGTTCTCCGACAGGGAAGAACTATGGCTACACCTTC

size: .
D: TRBD2
V: TRBV7-3
J: TRBJ2-3
length: 16
CDR3: CASSSLTSGGTDTQYF
DNA: TGTGCCAGCAGCTCCCTGACTAGCGGGGGAACAGATACGCAGTATTTT

size: once
D: .
V: TRBV19
J: TRBJ1-2
length: 12
CDR3: CASGGGADGYTF
DNA: TGTGCCAGCGGCGGGGGGGCGGATGGCTACACCTTC

size: .
D: .
V: TRBV11-3
J: TRBJ2-7
length: 15
CDR3: CASSVGTPFSYEQYF
DNA: TGTGCCAGCAGCGTAGGGACTCCTTTCTCCTACGAGCAGTACTTC

size: few
D: .
V: TRBV6-5
J: TRBJ1-1
length: 14
CDR3: CASRRQNLNTEAFF
DNA: TGTGCCAGCAGGCGACAGAACCTTAACACTGAAGCTTTCTTT

size: .
D: .
V: TRBV9
J: TRBJ1-5
length: 14
CDR3: CASSVGDSNQPQHF
DNA: TGTGCCAGCAGCGTAGGAGATAGCAATCAGCCCCAGCATTTT

size: .
D: .
V: TRBV4-1
J: TRBJ2-1
length: 15
CDR3: CASSRNTQGFDEQFF
DNA: TGCGCCAGCAGCCGAAATACACAGGGTTTCGATGAGCAGTTCTTC